A single sample is the source of the 13 T cell receptor beta chains below, sequenced in a study of multiple sclerosis patients with progressive multifocal leukoencephalopathy. Clones were read by immunoSEQ multiplex PCR, and TCRdb kept only the in-frame ones, dropping some. The table lists around 28,000 clones, more than 75% of them singletons, with under 1.2% in the top ten. Time point reported: before natalizumab initiation. Material for sequencing was PBMCs. These receptors were collected from a human donor with multiple sclerosis.

The rearrangement joins TRBV7-2 to TRBJ1-6, with D perhaps matching TRBD1 (6 bases). The V gene's germline CDR1 is SGHTA and CDR2 FQGNSA. V was pared by 5 bases and J by 11 bases, with 13 bases between. The CDR3 spans 13 residues. CDR3 sequence: CASSPGQRPPLHF. The CDR3, as DNA: TGTGCCAGCAGCCCCGGACAGCGCCCACCCCTCCACTTT.

This chain joins TRBV18 and TRBJ2-1; unclear D gene. Germline V gene data show CDR1 as KGHSH and CDR2 as LQKENI. The ends were cut back, 6 bases at V and 8 bases at J, with 17 bases in the middle. There are 14 residues in the CDR3. The CDR3 spells CASSQVHRNDEQFF. As DNA, the CDR3 is TGTGCCAGCTCCCAAGTACATCGAAACGATGAGCAGTTCTTC.

The V call is TRBV7-8, the J call TRBJ2-2, with D hard to call. This CDR3 region has 13 residues. Germline-derived CDR1 and CDR2 are SGHVS and FQNEAQ. V was pared by 2 bases and J by 4 bases, with 5 bases between. CDR3 protein: CASSLSSTGELFF. The CDR3 region has the DNA TGTGCCAGCAGCTTAAGTAGCACCGGGGAGCTGTTTTTT.

The gene calls are TRBV6-5 and TRBJ1-2, with D hard to call. V was cut by 6 bases and J by 3 bases, with 14 bases left in between. The germline gives CDR1 MNHEY, CDR2 SVGAGI. The CDR3 has 14 residues. The CDR3 coding sequence is TGTGCCAGCAGCCGTTTTGGGCAGGACTATGGCTACACCTTC. It is translated as CASSRFGQDYGYTF.

This rearrangement joins TRBV7-9 to TRBJ2-6, with D perhaps being TRBD1 or TRBD2 (5 bases each). Germline V gene data show CDR1 as SEHNR and CDR2 as FQNEAQ (reference sequence). Trimming cost V 2 bases and J 0 bases, with 14 bases left between them. This CDR3 has 18 amino acids. Here the CDR3 reads CASSLRVLGDSGANVLTF. The CDR3 bases are TGTGCCAGCAGCTTAAGGGTGTTGGGGGACTCTGGGGCCAACGTCCTGACTTTC.

The chain recombines TRBV10-3 with TRBJ1-1, with 7 bases aligning to TRBD1. The CDR3 contains 15 residues. Germline V gives CDR1 ENHRY, CDR2 SYGVKD. Losses at the gene ends were 7 bases for V and 12 bases for J; bases not matched to a gene: 20. CDR3 coding DNA: TGTGCCATCACCTATAGGGGGCGATCACAAGACGAAACTTTCTTT. It is translated as CAITYRGRSQDETFF.

The chain has TRBV5-4 and TRBJ2-7, with D possibly being TRBD1 or TRBD2 (5 bases each). Germline CDR1 SGHNT, CDR2 YYREEE (reference sequence). The CDR3 is 14 residues long. V was clipped by 4 bases and J by 6 bases, with 17 bases between them. CDR3 in amino acids: CASSGGNFGSEQYF. The CDR3 DNA follows: TGTGCCAGCAGCGGGGGAAACTTTGGATCCGAGCAGTACTTC. The whole variable domain, filled in from reference TRBV5-4 and TRBJ2-7, reads ETGVTQSPTHLIKTRGQQVTLRCSSQSGHNTVSWYQQALGQGPQFIFQYYREEENGRGNFPPRFSGLQFPNYSSELNVNALELDDSALYLCASSGGNFGSEQYFGPGTRLTVT.

This clone has more than one count but fewer than ten. This rearrangement joins TRBV4-1 to TRBJ2-1; 7 bases match TRBD1. Trimming cost V 4 bases and J 7 bases; bases outside gene matches: 13. CDR1 is MGHRA and CDR2 is YSYEKL in the germline V gene. The CDR3 has 16 residues. The CDR3 DNA follows: TGCGCCAGCAGCCTCACGACCGACAGGGTAGGGAATGAGCAGTTCTTC. The encoded protein is CASSLTTDRVGNEQFF.

The rearrangement links TRBV6-6 to TRBJ1-6; no definite D call. V was trimmed by 6 bases and J by 13 bases, leaving 13 bases between them. The CDR3 consists of 12 residues. Germline CDR1 is MNHNY and CDR2 is SVGAGI (reference sequence). CDR3 nucleotide sequence: TGTGCCAGCAGCCCATATGCGGCTCCCCTCCACTTT. It encodes CASSPYAAPLHF.

The gene calls are TRBV7-9 and TRBJ1-2; D ambiguous. The CDR3 is 13 amino acids. V lost 5 bases and J lost 4, with 11 bases in between. Per the germline V gene, CDR1 is SEHNR and CDR2 is FQNEAQ (reference sequence). CDR3 protein: CASSADLFYGYTF. The CDR3 bases are TGTGCCAGCAGCGCGGACTTGTTCTATGGCTACACCTTC.

The gene calls are TRBV5-1 and TRBJ2-3, with D uncertain. Trimming stripped 6 bases from V and 6 bases from J, with 11 bases between. The germline gives CDR1 SGHRS, CDR2 YFSETQ. There are 12 residues in the CDR3. CDR3 bases: TGCGCCAGCACCAATCAAAGCGATACGCAGTATTTT. This translates into CASTNQSDTQYF.

This clone is a singleton in its sample. The genes are TRBV4-3 and TRBJ2-3; tentative D call: TRBD2 (6 bases). Per germline, CDR1 LGHNA and CDR2 YSLEER. V lost 1 base to trimming and J lost 3 bases, with 11 bases between them. This CDR3 comprises 15 residues. CDR3 sequence reads: CASSQGGGVTDTQYF. The DNA of the CDR3 is TGCGCCAGCAGCCAAGGAGGCGGGGTTACAGATACGCAGTATTTT.

The chain links TRBV12-5 to TRBJ2-6; possible D gene TRBD1, 6 bases. Per germline, CDR1 LGHNT and CDR2 FRNRAP. The CDR3 sequence is 15 residues long. V lost 0 bases and J 6 bases, leaving 9 bases between the germline ends. The CDR3 nucleotides read TGTGCTAGTGGTTTGGTAAGGGGACAGGCCAACGTCCTGACTTTC. This sequence encodes CASGLVRGQANVLTF.